The present entry profiles one TCR beta chain with its context. The CDR3 is 15 residues long. From germline, CDR1 is LNHNV and CDR2 YYDKDF (reference sequence). The ends lost 1 base at V and 3 bases at J; junction bases unmatched: 4. The method was immunoSEQ multiplex PCR; TCRdb's version includes in-frame clones alone and lacks a portion of them. The table shows 60,000 to 85,000 clones, with more than 85% occurring only once. The entry originates in a study of radiotherapy plus CTLA-4 blockade in lung cancer. As for the study in general: An objective response was seen in around a sixth of patients, and disease control in about 30%.

The chain couples TRBV15 to TRBJ2-7; 9 nucleotides agree with TRBD1. The sample in question was peripheral blood, obtained from a patient treated with radiotherapy plus ipilimumab. The source of this sequence is a human donor with non-small cell lung cancer who had stable disease on radiotherapy plus ipilimumab. The CDR3 bases are TGTGCCACCAGCAGAGGTGGGACAGGGAACTACGAGCAGTACTTC. Translated, it gives CATSRGGTGNYEQYF.